Presented here are 6 T cell receptor beta chains from one specimen sequenced in a study of cytomegalovirus exposure and HLA in healthy donors (dated by TCRdb to the late 2010s). Receptor amplification or capture employed the immunoSEQ multiplex PCR assay. For the multiplex PCR, a mixture combining 60 forward primers for TCR Vbeta segments and 13 reverse primers for TCR Jbeta segments was used. In TCRdb, the immuneACCESS table is reduced to in-frame sequences with V and J assigned. These tables do not hold every clone; where another copy was compared, an unresolved V gene accounts for under half, and the others remain unexplained. Present in this sample are 150,000 to 200,000 clones, around 80% of which were seen just once. About 1% of the sample rests with the top ten. The source material was PBMCs. All receptors derive from a woman aged 40-49 years in good health and CMV-seronegative.

The V and J genes are TRBV30 and TRBJ2-5; a possible D gene is TRBD2 (5 bases). The CDR3 runs 15 residues. V shed 1 base and J shed 2 bases, with 14 bases lying between them. CDR1 is GTSNPN, CDR2 SVGIG, per germline (reference sequence). The chain's CDR3 is CAWSEPVSEQETQYF. The CDR3 DNA follows: TGTGCCTGGAGTGAGCCCGTTAGCGAACAAGAGACCCAGTACTTC.

The V gene is TRBV7-9, the J gene TRBJ1-6, with 8 bases fitting TRBD1. J lost 9 bases, V lost 5 bases, and 6 bases had no gene match. Looked up from germline, CDR1 is SEHNR and CDR2 is FQNEAQ (reference sequence). The CDR3 is 14 amino acids. The DNA for the CDR3 is TGTGCCAGCAGCCACGGACAGGGAGGTTCACCCCTCCACTTT. Translating it yields CASSHGQGGSPLHF.

The rearrangement uses TRBV19 and TRBJ2-5; possibly TRBD1 for D (5 bases). The CDR3 length is 16 residues. V was trimmed by 1 base and J by 5 bases, leaving 17 bases between them. Per the germline V gene, CDR1 is LNHDA and CDR2 is SQIVND (reference sequence). This CDR3 reads CASSIGWGRAGETQYF. In DNA, the CDR3 is TGTGCCAGTAGTATAGGCTGGGGCAGGGCAGGGGAGACCCAGTACTTC.

The genes are TRBV30 and TRBJ2-2; 8 nucleotides match TRBD2. V trimming: 2 bases; J trimming: 6 bases; junction bases outside the gene matches: 2. The germline V gene encodes CDR1 GTSNPN and CDR2 SVGIG (reference sequence). This CDR3 has 13 residues. The DNA of the CDR3 is TGTGCCTGGAGTTCAGCGGGAGCCGGGGAGCTGTTTTTT. Translating gives CAWSSAGAGELFF.

This sequence joins TRBV7-3 and TRBJ1-1; TRBD1 agrees at 9 bases. The V gene end was trimmed by 4 bases and the J gene end by 10 bases; junction bases not matched to a gene: 7. The CDR3 has 13 residues. Germline V gene data show CDR1 as SGHTA and CDR2 as FQGTGA. The CDR3: CASSSYRGQRAFF. CDR3 bases: TGTGCCAGCAGCTCTTACAGGGGGCAGAGAGCTTTCTTT.

The J gene is TRBJ2-4, the V gene TRBV6-6, with D perhaps TRBD1 (6 bases). The V end lost 6 bases, the J end lost 1 base, and 7 bases lay between the germline ends. CDR3 length: 13 residues. In germline, CDR1 is MNHNY, CDR2 SVGAGI (reference sequence). DNA for the CDR3: TGTGCCAGCAGCACAGGGGCCAAAAACATTCAGTACTTC. Its protein product is CASSTGAKNIQYF.